This entry concerns a single T cell receptor beta chain. The target antigen is unknown. The sample is drawn from a study of cytomegalovirus exposure and HLA in healthy donors. Study findings and constraints: The study designated 150 or so TCR beta chains cytomegalovirus-associated. Likely technical artifact: a cluster of highly shared sequence variants. Reports described diagnosis of cytomegalovirus status by the classifier as highly specific and sensitive. An analysis was carried out at a later point. It showed that HLA-associated TCR beta chains were more clonally expanded than equally common non-associated chains.

The CDR3 is 15 residues long. Germline CDR1 and CDR2: SGHVS and FNYEAQ. V was trimmed by 1 base and J by 5 bases, leaving 14 bases between them. PCR employed 60 Vbeta and 13 Jbeta primers. Assay used: immunoSEQ multiplex PCR; TCRdb lists only in-frame clones, some missing. The sample carries approximately 140,000 clones, about four fifths recorded once. Sequenced input: PBMCs. This TCR came from a male donor in good health and CMV-seronegative. V is TRBV7-6 and J is TRBJ1-1; no reliable D call. CDR3 DNA sequence: TGTGCCAGCAGCTTAGGTGCACACTCGGGGACTGAAGCTTTCTTT. As protein: CASSLGAHSGTEAFF. The whole variable domain, filled in from reference TRBV7-6 and TRBJ1-1, reads GAGVSQSPRYKVTKRGQDVALRCDPISGHVSLYWYRQALGQGPEFLTYFNYEAQQDKSGLPNDRFSAERPEGSISTLTIQRTEQRDSAMYRCASSLGAHSGTEAFFGQGTRLTVV.